The T cell receptor beta chain under discussion was sequenced for a study of beta chain features in type 1 diabetes. Broader study findings: Short templates might get an advantage during PCR, and this would be equal in patients and controls.

As every portion of the isolated RNA was reverse transcribed, the sequencing read expressed TCRB transcripts. Produced via immunoSEQ multiplex PCR; TCRdb's table is partial and in-frame only. The top ten clones hold almost 0.055% of a sample with fewer than 250,000 clones, over 65% of them seen once. Germline assignment: CDR1 GTSNPN and CDR2 SVGIG (reference sequence). V lost 2 bases to trimming and J lost 8 bases, with 13 bases between them. CDR3 size: 13 residues. A remark on this clone: Antigen: not known.

Every donor provided one heparinised blood draw, which averaged about 110 mL. Sequenced sample: naive CD4+ T cells from blood. The V gene is TRBV30, the J gene TRBJ2-1, with a tentative D call TRBD1 (5 bases). The sequence derives from a man aged 25-40 years in good health. This CDR3 reads CAWSRGQGDEQFF. The CDR3 DNA sequence: TGTGCCTGGAGTAGGGGCCAAGGGGATGAGCAGTTCTTC. Full variable domain (missing parts from reference TRBV30 and TRBJ2-1): SQTIHQWPATLVQPVGSPLSLECTVEGTSNPNLYWYRQAAGRGLQLLFYSVGIGQISSEVPQNLSASRPQDRQFILSSKKLLLSDSGFYLCAWSRGQGDEQFFGPGTRLTVL.